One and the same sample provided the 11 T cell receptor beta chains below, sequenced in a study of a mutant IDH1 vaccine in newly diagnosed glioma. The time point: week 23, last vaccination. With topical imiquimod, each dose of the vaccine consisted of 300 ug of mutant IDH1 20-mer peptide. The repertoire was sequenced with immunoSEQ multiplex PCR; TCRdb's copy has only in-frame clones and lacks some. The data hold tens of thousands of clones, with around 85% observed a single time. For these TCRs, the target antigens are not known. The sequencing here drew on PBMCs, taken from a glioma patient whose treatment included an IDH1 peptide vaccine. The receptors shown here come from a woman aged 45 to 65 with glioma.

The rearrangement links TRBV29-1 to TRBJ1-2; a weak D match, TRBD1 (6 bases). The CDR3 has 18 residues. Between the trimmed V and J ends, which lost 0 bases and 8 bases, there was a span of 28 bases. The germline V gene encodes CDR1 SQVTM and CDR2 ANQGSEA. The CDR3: CSVEDRIGGALAFNGYTF. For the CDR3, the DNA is TGCAGCGTTGAAGATCGTATCGGGGGGGCATTGGCTTTCAACGGCTACACCTTC.

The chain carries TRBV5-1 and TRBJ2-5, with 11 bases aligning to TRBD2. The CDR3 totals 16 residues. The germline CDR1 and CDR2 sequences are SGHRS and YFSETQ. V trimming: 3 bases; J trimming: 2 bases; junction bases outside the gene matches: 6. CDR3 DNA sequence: TGCGCCAGCAGCTCCGGGACTAGCGGAGCACAAGAGACCCAGTACTTC. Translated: CASSSGTSGAQETQYF.

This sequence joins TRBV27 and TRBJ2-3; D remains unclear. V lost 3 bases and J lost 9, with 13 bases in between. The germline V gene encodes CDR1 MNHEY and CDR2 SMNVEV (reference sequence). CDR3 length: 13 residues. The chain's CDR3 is CASSFVPLGTQYF. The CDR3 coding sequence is TGTGCCAGCAGTTTTGTGCCCCTCGGGACGCAGTATTTT.

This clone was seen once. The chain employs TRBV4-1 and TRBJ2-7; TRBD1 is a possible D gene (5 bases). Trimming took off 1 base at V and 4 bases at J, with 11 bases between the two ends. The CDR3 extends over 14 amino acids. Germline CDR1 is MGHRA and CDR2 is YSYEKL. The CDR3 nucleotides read TGCGCCAGCAGCCAAGGACAGCGAGGTTACGAGCAGTACTTC. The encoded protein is CASSQGQRGYEQYF.

The DNA for the CDR3 is TGTGCCAGCTCACCAGGTAGCGGGAGCTCCTACAATGAGCAGTTCTTC. Translating it yields CASSPGSGSSYNEQFF. This chain connects TRBV18 to TRBJ2-1, with TRBD2 matching 9 bases. The CDR3 spans 16 residues. CDR1 and CDR2 (germline): KGHSH, LQKENI. V dropped 2 bases and J dropped 0; count of bases not matched to a gene: 2.

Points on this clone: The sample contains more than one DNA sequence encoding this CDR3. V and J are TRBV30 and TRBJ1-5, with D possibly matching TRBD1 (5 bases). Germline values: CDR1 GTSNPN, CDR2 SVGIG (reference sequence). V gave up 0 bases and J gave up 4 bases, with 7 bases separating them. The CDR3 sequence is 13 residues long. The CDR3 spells CAWSVRGNQPQHF. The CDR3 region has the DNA TGTGCCTGGAGTGTACGGGGGAATCAGCCCCAGCATTTT.

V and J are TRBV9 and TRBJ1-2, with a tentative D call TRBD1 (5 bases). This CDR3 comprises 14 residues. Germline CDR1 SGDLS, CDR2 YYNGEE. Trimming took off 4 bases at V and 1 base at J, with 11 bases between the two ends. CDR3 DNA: TGTGCCAGCAGCCCCCGGGACCGTAACTATGGCTACACCTTC. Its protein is CASSPRDRNYGYTF.

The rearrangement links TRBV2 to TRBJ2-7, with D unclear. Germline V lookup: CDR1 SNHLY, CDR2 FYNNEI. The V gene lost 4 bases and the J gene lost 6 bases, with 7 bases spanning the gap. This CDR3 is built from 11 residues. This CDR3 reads CASSVISEQYF. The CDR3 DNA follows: TGTGCCAGCAGTGTGATATCCGAGCAGTACTTC.

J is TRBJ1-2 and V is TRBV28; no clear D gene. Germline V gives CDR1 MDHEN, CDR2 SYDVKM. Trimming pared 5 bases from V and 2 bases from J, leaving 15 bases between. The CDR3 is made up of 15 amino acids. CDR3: CASSSLGRVNYGYTF. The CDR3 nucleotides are TGTGCCAGCAGTAGCCTAGGGCGGGTGAACTATGGCTACACCTTC.

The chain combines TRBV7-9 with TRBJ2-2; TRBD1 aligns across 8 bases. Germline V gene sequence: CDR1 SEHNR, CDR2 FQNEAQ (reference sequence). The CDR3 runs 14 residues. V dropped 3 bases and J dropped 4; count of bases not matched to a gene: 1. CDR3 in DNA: TGTGCCAGCAGCTTCAGGGGGCGCACCGGGGAGCTGTTTTTT. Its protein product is CASSFRGRTGELFF.

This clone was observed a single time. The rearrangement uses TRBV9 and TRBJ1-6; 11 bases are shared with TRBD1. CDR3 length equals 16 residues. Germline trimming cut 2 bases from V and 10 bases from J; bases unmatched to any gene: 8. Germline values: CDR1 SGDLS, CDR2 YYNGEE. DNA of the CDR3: TGTGCCAGCAGCGTCTCGGGACAGGGGGTGAACTCACCCCTCCACTTT. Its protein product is CASSVSGQGVNSPLHF.